This T cell receptor (beta chain) derives from a study of blood T cell repertoires in COVID-19. Study background: The United States, Italy and Spain were the sources of the acute and convalescent COVID-19 samples. In each case, the material was cDNA or gDNA derived from T cells, B-cell-depleted T cells, or PBMCs.

Trimming cost V 9 bases and J 0 bases, with 15 bases left between them. The CDR3 totals 15 residues. Per the germline V gene, CDR1 is LNHDA and CDR2 is SQIVND (reference sequence). As processed by the authors: The authors estimated nucleated cell counts from reference gene primer amplification. Profiling relied on immunoSEQ multiplex PCR, and the TCRdb table lists in-frame clones only, not all of them. From that table come the V and J calls and clone size; the DNA was used to work out D and trimming. The sample carries about 150,000 clones, about four fifths recorded once. Source material: peripheral blood. This TCR was recovered from a woman aged 55 to 70 with acute or convalescent COVID-19. The chain uses TRBV19 and TRBJ1-3, with D possibly TRBD1 on 6 matching bases. Here the CDR3 DNA reads TGTGCCAGCCGAACAGGGATTGGCTCTGGAAACACCATATATTTT. Its translation is CASRTGIGSGNTIYF.